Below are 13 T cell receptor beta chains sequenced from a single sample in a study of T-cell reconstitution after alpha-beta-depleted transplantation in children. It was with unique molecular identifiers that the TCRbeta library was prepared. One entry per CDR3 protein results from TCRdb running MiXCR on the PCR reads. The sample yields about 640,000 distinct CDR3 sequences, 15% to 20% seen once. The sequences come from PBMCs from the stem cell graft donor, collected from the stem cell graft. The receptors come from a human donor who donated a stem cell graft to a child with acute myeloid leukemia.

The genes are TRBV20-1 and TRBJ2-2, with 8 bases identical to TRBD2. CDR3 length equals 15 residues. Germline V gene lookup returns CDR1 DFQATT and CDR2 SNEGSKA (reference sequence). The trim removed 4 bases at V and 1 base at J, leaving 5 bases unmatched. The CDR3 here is CSATVAGGNTGELFF. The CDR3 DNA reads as TGCAGTGCTACGGTCGCGGGGGGGAACACCGGGGAGCTGTTTTTT.

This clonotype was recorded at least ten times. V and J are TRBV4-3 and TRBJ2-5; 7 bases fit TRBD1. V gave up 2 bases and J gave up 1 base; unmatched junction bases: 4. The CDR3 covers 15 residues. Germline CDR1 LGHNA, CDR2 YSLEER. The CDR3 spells CASSQLYRGQETQYF. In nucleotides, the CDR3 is TGCGCCAGCAGCCAATTGTACAGGGGCCAAGAGACCCAGTACTTC.

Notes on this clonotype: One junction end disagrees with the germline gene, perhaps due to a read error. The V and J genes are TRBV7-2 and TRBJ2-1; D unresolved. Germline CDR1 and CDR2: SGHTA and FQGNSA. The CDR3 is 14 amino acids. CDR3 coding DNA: TGTGACAGCAGCTTATATCGGACGGGCAATGAGCAGTTCTTC. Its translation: CDSSLYRTGNEQFF.

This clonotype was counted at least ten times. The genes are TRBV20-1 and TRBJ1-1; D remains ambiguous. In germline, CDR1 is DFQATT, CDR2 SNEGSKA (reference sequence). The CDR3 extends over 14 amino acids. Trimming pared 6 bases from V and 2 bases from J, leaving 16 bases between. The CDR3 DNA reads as TGCAGTGCCCATAACGGGAGGCTCAACACTGAAGCTTTCTTT. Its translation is CSAHNGRLNTEAFF.

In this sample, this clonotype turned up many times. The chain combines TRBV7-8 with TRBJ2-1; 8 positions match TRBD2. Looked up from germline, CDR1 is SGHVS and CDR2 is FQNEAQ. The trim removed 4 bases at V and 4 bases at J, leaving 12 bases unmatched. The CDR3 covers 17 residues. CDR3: CASSSPPAGGAYNEQFF. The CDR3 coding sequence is TGTGCCAGCAGCTCCCCCCCGGCGGGGGGTGCTTACAATGAGCAGTTCTTC. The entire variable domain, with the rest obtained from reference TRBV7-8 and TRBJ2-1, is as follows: GAGVSQSPRYKVAKRGQDVALRCDPISGHVSLFWYQQALGQGPEFLTYFQNEAQLDKSGLPSDRFFAERPEGSVSTLKIQRTQQEDSAVYLCASSSPPAGGAYNEQFFGPGTRLTVL.

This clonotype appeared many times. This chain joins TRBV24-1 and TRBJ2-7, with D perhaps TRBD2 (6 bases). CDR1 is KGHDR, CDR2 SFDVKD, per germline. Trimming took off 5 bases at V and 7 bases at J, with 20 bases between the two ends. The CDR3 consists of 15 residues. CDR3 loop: CATSVAGGVAGEQYF. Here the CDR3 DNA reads TGTGCCACCAGTGTCGCCGGAGGAGTGGCGGGGGAGCAGTACTTC.

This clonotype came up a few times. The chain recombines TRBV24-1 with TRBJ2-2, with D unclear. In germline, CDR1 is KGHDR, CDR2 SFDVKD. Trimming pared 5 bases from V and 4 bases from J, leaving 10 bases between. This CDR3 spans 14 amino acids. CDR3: CATSGGSLTGELFF. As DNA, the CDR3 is TGTGCCACCAGTGGGGGTAGCCTCACCGGGGAGCTGTTTTTT.

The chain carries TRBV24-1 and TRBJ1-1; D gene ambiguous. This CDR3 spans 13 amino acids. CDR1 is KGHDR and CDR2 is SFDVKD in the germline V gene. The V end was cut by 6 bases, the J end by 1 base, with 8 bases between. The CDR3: CATSSSSNTEAFF. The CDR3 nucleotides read TGTGCCACCAGTTCTTCTTCGAACACTGAAGCTTTCTTT.

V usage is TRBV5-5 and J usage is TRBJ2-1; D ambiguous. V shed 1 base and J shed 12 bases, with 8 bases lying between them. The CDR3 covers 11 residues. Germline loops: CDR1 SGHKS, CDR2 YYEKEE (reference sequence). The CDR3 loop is CASSLYPLQFF. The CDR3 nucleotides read TGTGCCAGCAGCTTGTACCCCTTGCAGTTCTTC.

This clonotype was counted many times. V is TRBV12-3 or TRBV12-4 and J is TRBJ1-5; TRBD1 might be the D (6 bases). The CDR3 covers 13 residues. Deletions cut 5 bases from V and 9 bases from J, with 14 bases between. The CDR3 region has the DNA TGTGCCAGCAGTCTCCACCTCAGGGGGCCCCAGCATTTT. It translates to CASSLHLRGPQHF.

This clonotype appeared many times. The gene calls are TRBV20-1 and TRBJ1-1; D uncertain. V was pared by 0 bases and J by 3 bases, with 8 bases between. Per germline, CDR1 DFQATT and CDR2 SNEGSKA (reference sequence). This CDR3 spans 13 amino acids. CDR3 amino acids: CSARDIRDTEAFF. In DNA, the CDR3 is TGCAGTGCTAGAGATATAAGGGACACTGAAGCTTTCTTT.

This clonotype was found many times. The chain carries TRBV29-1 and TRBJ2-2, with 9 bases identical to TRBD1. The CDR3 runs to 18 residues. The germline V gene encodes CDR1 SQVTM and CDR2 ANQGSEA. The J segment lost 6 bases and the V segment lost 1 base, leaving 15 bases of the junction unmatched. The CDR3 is CSVEADEVLGQGSGELFF. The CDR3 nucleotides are TGCAGCGTTGAAGCGGACGAGGTCCTCGGACAGGGGTCCGGGGAGCTGTTTTTT.

CDR3 sequence reads: CASSLDRAFYNEQFF. CDR3 sequence (DNA): TGTGCCAGCAGCTTAGACAGGGCTTTTTACAATGAGCAGTTCTTC. The genes are TRBV7-3 and TRBJ2-1; TRBD1 matches 7 bases. Germline lookup yields CDR1 SGHTA and CDR2 FQGTGA. The CDR3 is 15 amino acids. The trim removed 2 bases at V and 4 bases at J, leaving 5 bases unmatched.